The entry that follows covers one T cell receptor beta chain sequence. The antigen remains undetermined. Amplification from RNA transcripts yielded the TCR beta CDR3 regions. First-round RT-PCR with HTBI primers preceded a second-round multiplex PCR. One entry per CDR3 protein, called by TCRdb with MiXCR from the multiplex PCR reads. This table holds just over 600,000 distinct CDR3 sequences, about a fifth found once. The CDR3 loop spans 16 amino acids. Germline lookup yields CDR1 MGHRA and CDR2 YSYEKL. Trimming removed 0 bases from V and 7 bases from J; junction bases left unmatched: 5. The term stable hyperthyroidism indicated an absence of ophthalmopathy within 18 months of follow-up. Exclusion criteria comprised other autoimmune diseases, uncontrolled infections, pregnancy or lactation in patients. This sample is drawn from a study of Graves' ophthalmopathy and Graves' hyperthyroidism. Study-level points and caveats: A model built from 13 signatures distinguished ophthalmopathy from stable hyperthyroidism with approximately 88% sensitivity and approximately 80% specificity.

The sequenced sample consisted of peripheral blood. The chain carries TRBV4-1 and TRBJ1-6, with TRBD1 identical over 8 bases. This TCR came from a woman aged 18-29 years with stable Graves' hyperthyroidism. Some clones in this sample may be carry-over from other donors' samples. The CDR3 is CASSQEETGVNSPLHF. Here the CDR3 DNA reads TGCGCCAGCAGCCAAGAAGAGACAGGGGTGAATTCACCCCTCCACTTT.